The 22 T cell receptor beta chains given below trace back to one sample, sequenced in a study of regulatory T cells in long-lasting Graves disease. This sample's time point: persistent/refractory GD, antithyroid drugs over 5 years with positive TRAb. Researchers made the TCR library from RNA that was extracted from PBMCs. Arm-PCR with iRepertoire HTBI primers amplified the CDR3 regions for these TCR beta libraries. Each CDR3 protein is one row after TCRdb ran MiXCR on the multiplex PCR reads. The sample includes a few hundred thousand distinct CDR3 sequences, around 24% of them seen just once. The material was peripheral blood mononuclear cells (PBMCs), obtained when the disease was refractory, from a patient treated with antithyroid drugs. These receptors were obtained from a female donor with Graves disease.

This clonotype was seen at least ten times. This chain links TRBV9 with TRBJ1-1; the D is unclear. The V and J ends lost 2 bases and 3 bases respectively, with 8 bases between them. Germline CDR1 reads SGDLS; CDR2 reads YYNGEE. The CDR3 has 13 amino acids. CDR3: CASSVNSYTEAFF. The CDR3 nucleotides read TGTGCCAGCAGCGTTAACAGTTACACTGAAGCTTTCTTT. The full variable domain, its missing parts supplied by reference TRBV9 and TRBJ1-1, is DSGVTQTPKHLITATGQRVTLRCSPRSGDLSVYWYQQSLDQGLQFLIQYYNGEERAKGNILERFSAQQFPDLHSELNLSSLELGDSALYFCASSVNSYTEAFFGQGTRLTVV.

This clonotype was seen repeatedly, ten times or more. The CDR3 reads CASSVDRGHYGYTF. CDR3 DNA: TGTGCCAGCAGTGTGGACAGGGGACACTATGGCTACACCTTC. The chain recombines TRBV2 with TRBJ1-2, with 9 bases fitting TRBD1. The CDR3 covers 14 residues. Germline CDR1 SNHLY, CDR2 FYNNEI. Trimming cost V 4 bases and J 3 bases; bases outside gene matches: 3.

This chain uses TRBV4-1 with TRBJ2-7; D gene ambiguous. CDR3 size: 15 residues. Trimming took 2 bases from V and 2 from J, leaving 13 bases between them. From germline, CDR1 is MGHRA and CDR2 YSYEKL. CDR3 amino acids: CASSQLDGLTYEQYF. The CDR3 region has the DNA TGCGCCAGCAGCCAATTGGACGGGTTGACCTACGAGCAGTACTTC.

Many counts were recorded for this clonotype. The rearrangement uses TRBV10-2 and TRBJ1-1; D ambiguous. The CDR3 is 13 amino acids. The germline gives CDR1 WSHSY, CDR2 SAAADI. Trimming removed 0 bases at V and 1 base at J, with 3 bases between. The CDR3 loop is CASSESENTEAFF. In DNA form, the CDR3 reads TGCGCCAGCAGTGAGTCTGAGAACACTGAAGCTTTCTTT.

This CDR3 is CASSNLPGELFF. CDR3 sequence (DNA): TGTGCCAGCAGCAACCTTCCCGGGGAGCTGTTTTTT. V and J are TRBV5-6 and TRBJ2-2; D is undetermined. V shed 4 bases and J shed 6 bases, with 7 bases lying between them. Germline CDR1 reads SGHDT; CDR2 reads YYEEEE. CDR3 size: 12 residues. The variable domain in full, completed from reference TRBV5-6 and TRBJ2-2, reads DAGVTQSPTHLIKTRGQQVTLRCSPKSGHDTVSWYQQALGQGPQFIFQYYEEEERQRGNFPDRFSGHQFPNYSSELNVNALLLGDSALYLCASSNLPGELFFGEGSRLTVL.

The table lists this clonotype with a few counts. J is TRBJ2-7 and V is TRBV12-3 or TRBV12-4; no definite D call. The CDR3 loop spans 13 amino acids. Deletions cut 2 bases from V and 4 bases from J, with 9 bases between. Here the CDR3 DNA reads TGTGCCAGCAGTTTAAGGACCCTATACGAGCAGTACTTC. Protein product: CASSLRTLYEQYF.

The CDR3 DNA is TGTGCCAGCAGCTTAAACTTGGTGAACACTGAAGCTTTCTTT. It codes for CASSLNLVNTEAFF. V and J are TRBV7-2 and TRBJ1-1; D is undetermined. The CDR3 is 14 residues long. Per the germline V gene, CDR1 is SGHTA and CDR2 is FQGNSA. Deletions cut 2 bases from V and 0 bases from J, with 7 bases between.

The sample holds many counts of this clonotype. This sequence joins TRBV7-8 and TRBJ1-1, with D unclear. This CDR3 contains 13 residues. Trimming took off 4 bases at V and 5 bases at J, with 11 bases between the two ends. Germline-derived CDR1 and CDR2 are SGHVS and FQNEAQ. CDR3 DNA: TGTGCCAGCAGCTCAAAGACCGGGACTGAAGCTTTCTTT. It encodes CASSSKTGTEAFF.

This clonotype showed up many times. This chain joins TRBV6-1 and TRBJ1-5, with no clear D. The ends were cut back, 6 bases at V and 1 base at J, with 4 bases in the middle. Per the germline V gene, CDR1 is MNHNS and CDR2 is SASEGT. CDR3 length equals 12 residues. CDR3 DNA: TGTGCCAGCAGCACAAGCAATCAGCCCCAGCATTTT. Translation gives CASSTSNQPQHF.

This rearrangement joins TRBV29-1 to TRBJ2-7; perhaps TRBD1 as D (6 bases). Germline V CDR1 and CDR2: SQVTM, ANQGSEA. V was clipped by 4 bases and J by 3 bases, with 13 bases between them. The CDR3 has 13 residues. The CDR3 loop is CSVATGVGYEQYF. The CDR3 nucleotides are TGCAGCGTTGCGACAGGCGTTGGCTACGAGCAGTACTTC.

This sequence joins TRBV2 and TRBJ1-2, with D hard to call. Deletions cut 7 bases from V and 2 bases from J, with 5 bases between. The CDR3 covers 11 residues. From germline, CDR1 is SNHLY and CDR2 FYNNEI. CDR3: CASNANYGYTF. The CDR3 bases are TGTGCCAGCAATGCGAACTATGGCTACACCTTC.

The sample holds a few counts of this clonotype. The V gene is TRBV30, the J gene TRBJ2-4; 10 nucleotides match TRBD1. Germline CDR1 GTSNPN, CDR2 SVGIG (reference sequence). The CDR3 consists of 12 residues. V dropped 4 bases and J dropped 12; count of bases not matched to a gene: 6. The CDR3 DNA follows: TGTGCCTGGACGACAGGGGGCTTAACTCAGTACTTC. It yields the protein CAWTTGGLTQYF. Supplemented by reference TRBV30 and TRBJ2-4, the full variable domain reads SQTIHQWPATLVQPVGSPLSLECTVEGTSNPNLYWYRQAAGRGLQLLFYSVGIGQISSEVPQNLSASRPQDRQFILSSKKLLLSDSGFYLCAWTTGGLTQYFGAGTRLSVL.

Only a few counts were recorded for this clonotype. The rearrangement uses TRBV11-1 and TRBJ2-7; 7 nucleotides match TRBD1. J lost 9 bases, V lost 5 bases, and 7 bases had no gene match. Looked up from germline, CDR1 is SGHAT and CDR2 is FQDESV (reference sequence). This CDR3 has 12 residues. CDR3 sequence: CASSAYRDRQYF. The DNA for the CDR3 is TGTGCCAGCAGCGCGTACCGGGACAGGCAGTACTTC.

This chain links TRBV6-1 with TRBJ1-2, with D perhaps matching TRBD1 (5 bases). Germline V CDR1 and CDR2: MNHNS, SASEGT. Deletions cut 11 bases from V and 5 bases from J, with 27 bases between. The CDR3 contains 16 residues. CDR3 in amino acids: CAGKDASLKGEYGYTF. The CDR3 DNA reads TGTGCCGGCAAGGATGCCAGCCTCAAAGGGGAGTATGGCTACACCTTC.

In its sample, this clonotype was seen a few times. The rearrangement joins TRBV29-1 to TRBJ1-2, with 10 nucleotides matching TRBD1. This CDR3 contains 11 residues. V was clipped by 7 bases and J by 8 bases; unmatched bases: 4. Germline values: CDR1 SQVTM, CDR2 ANQGSEA. The CDR3 loop reads CSALTGGGYTF. The CDR3 bases are TGCAGCGCCCTGACAGGGGGCGGCTACACCTTC. Combining the CDR3 with reference TRBV29-1 and TRBJ1-2 gives the whole variable domain SAVISQKPSRDICQRGTSLTIQCQVDSQVTMMFWYRQQPGQSLTLIATANQGSEATYESGFVIDKFPISRPNLTFSTLTVSNMSPEDSSIYLCSALTGGGYTFGSGTRLTVV.

At least ten counts were recorded for this clonotype. The chain employs TRBV6-1 and TRBJ1-1; D is perhaps TRBD1 (6 bases). This CDR3 has 13 amino acids. Germline V gives CDR1 MNHNS, CDR2 SASEGT. The germline V and J ends were trimmed by 8 bases and 1 base, with 11 bases remaining between them. The CDR3 reads CASAPGANTEAFF. The CDR3 region has the DNA TGTGCCAGCGCCCCAGGGGCGAACACTGAAGCTTTCTTT.

This clonotype showed up just a few times. This chain joins TRBV12-3 or TRBV12-4 and TRBJ2-5; the D gene is possibly TRBD1 (6 bases). V was cut by 6 bases and J by 14 bases, with 16 bases left in between. The CDR3 is 11 amino acids. CDR3 in amino acids: CASRNRDTTYF. The CDR3 DNA reads as TGTGCCAGCAGGAACCGGGACACCACATACTTC.

This chain joins TRBV7-2 and TRBJ2-7, with 10 bases aligning to TRBD1. After removal of 5 bases from V and 2 bases from J, the junction contained 12 bases not matched to a gene. This CDR3 region has 17 residues. The germline V gene encodes CDR1 SGHTA and CDR2 FQGNSA. The CDR3 region is CASSPRDRGVPTYEQYF. Written as DNA, the CDR3 is TGTGCCAGCAGCCCCAGGGACAGGGGAGTCCCTACCTACGAGCAGTACTTC.

This CDR3 reads CSAEKTGQTQYF. CDR3 bases: TGCAGCGCCGAAAAGACGGGGCAGACCCAGTACTTC. The J gene is TRBJ2-5, the V gene TRBV29-1; perhaps D is TRBD1 or TRBD2 (5 bases each). Germline CDR1 and CDR2: SQVTM and ANQGSEA. V was trimmed by 7 bases and J by 6 bases, leaving 15 bases between them. The CDR3 has 12 amino acids.

In this sample, this clonotype turned up many times. The rearrangement joins TRBV9 to TRBJ1-1, with D unclear. Germline V gene data show CDR1 as SGDLS and CDR2 as YYNGEE. Trimming removed 0 bases from V and 3 bases from J, with 3 bases in between. The CDR3 length is 12 residues. The CDR3 loop is CASSVEDTEAFF. The CDR3 bases are TGTGCCAGCAGCGTAGAAGACACTGAAGCTTTCTTT.

The rearrangement joins TRBV3-1 to TRBJ2-3; D may match TRBD1 or TRBD2 (5 bases each). There are 14 residues in the CDR3. Trimming cost V 1 base and J 3 bases, with 8 bases left between them. The germline gives CDR1 LGHDT, CDR2 YNNKEL (reference sequence). This CDR3 is CASSQAGTTDTQYF. Written as DNA, the CDR3 is TGTGCCAGCAGCCAAGCGGGGACGACAGATACGCAGTATTTT.

The chain couples TRBV20-1 to TRBJ1-2; D not certain. Germline CDR1 DFQATT, CDR2 SNEGSKA (reference sequence). The germline V and J ends were trimmed by 0 bases and 8 bases, with 16 bases remaining between them. The CDR3 has 14 amino acids. This CDR3 is CSARDRRVVYGYTF. CDR3 in DNA: TGCAGTGCTAGAGATCGAAGGGTCGTTTACGGCTACACCTTC.